This T cell receptor (beta chain) was observed in a study of blood T cell repertoires in COVID-19. Produced via immunoSEQ multiplex PCR; TCRdb's table is partial and in-frame only. The sample consists of some 200,000 clones, 85% to 90% of them appearing once. Trimming stripped 0 bases from V and 0 bases from J, with 9 bases between. Germline values: CDR1 SGHTA, CDR2 FQGNSA. This CDR3 comprises 16 residues. Sample: peripheral blood. This clonotype was obtained from a woman in her sixties or seventies with acute or convalescent COVID-19. The chain carries TRBV7-2 and TRBJ1-3, with D possibly matching TRBD1 (5 bases). The CDR3 DNA follows: TGTGCCAGCAGCTTAGCGCCCGGGGGCTCTGGAAACACCATATATTTT. It translates to CASSLAPGGSGNTIYF. Drawing the rest from reference TRBV7-2 and TRBJ1-3, the complete variable domain is GAGVSQSPSNKVTEKGKDVELRCDPISGHTALYWYRQSLGQGLEFLIYFQGNSAPDKSGLPSDRFSAERTGGSVSTLTIQRTQQEDSAVYLCASSLAPGGSGNTIYFGEGSWLTVV.